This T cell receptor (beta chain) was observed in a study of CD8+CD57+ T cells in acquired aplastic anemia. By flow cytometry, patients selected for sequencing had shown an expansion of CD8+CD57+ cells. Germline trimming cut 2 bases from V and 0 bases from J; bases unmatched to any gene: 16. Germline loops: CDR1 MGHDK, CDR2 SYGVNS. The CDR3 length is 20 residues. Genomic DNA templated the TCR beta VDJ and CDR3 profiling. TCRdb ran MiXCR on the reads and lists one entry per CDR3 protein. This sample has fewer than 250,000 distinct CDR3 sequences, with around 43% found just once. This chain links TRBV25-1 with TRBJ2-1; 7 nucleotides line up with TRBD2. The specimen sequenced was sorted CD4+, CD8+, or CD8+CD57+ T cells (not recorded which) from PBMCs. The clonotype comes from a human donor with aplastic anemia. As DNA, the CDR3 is TGTGCCAGCAGTGAACTGTTCAGAAGCGGGAACGCCTACTCCTACAATGAGCAGTTCTTC. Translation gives CASSELFRSGNAYSYNEQFF.